Each of the 32 T cell receptor beta chains below was sequenced from the same sample in a study of CD8 T cells in ankylosing spondylitis. TCRdb used MiXCR to reprocess the 5' RACE reads, holding one entry per CDR3 protein. The repertoire consists of some 40,000 distinct CDR3 sequences, with 10% to 13% occurring once and the leading ten covering around 16%. Material: blood, either unsorted or a sorted T cell fraction (not recorded which). These receptors all come from a male donor with ankylosing spondylitis or in good health (not recorded which).

This clonotype was recorded at least ten times. The chain has TRBV5-1 and TRBJ2-3; 9 positions agree with TRBD1. Germline V CDR1 and CDR2: SGHRS, YFSETQ. The ends lost 4 bases at V and 1 base at J; junction bases unmatched: 4. The CDR3 is 15 amino acids. CDR3 sequence: CASSPRDRGTDTQYF. Here the CDR3 DNA reads TGCGCCAGCAGCCCCCGGGACAGGGGCACAGATACGCAGTATTTT.

This clonotype has ten or more counts. This chain uses TRBV21-1 with TRBJ2-1. TRBV21-1 is a pseudogene. The CDR3 is 14 amino acids. DNA for the CDR3: TGTGCCAGCAGCAACCTGAAGGGTCAGTTCGAGCAGTTCTTC. Translating it yields CASSNLKGQFEQFF.

This clonotype was seen more than once but under ten times. This chain links TRBV7-2 with TRBJ2-5; no firm D call. This CDR3 is 13 amino acids long. V was cut by 1 base and J by 5 bases, with 8 bases left in between. The germline V gene has CDR1 SGHTA and CDR2 FQGNSA. CDR3 coding DNA: TGTGCCAGCAGCTTAGTAGAAGCGGAGACCCAGTACTTC. It specifies CASSLVEAETQYF.

This clonotype was observed at least ten times. The chain uses TRBV27 and TRBJ2-2; TRBD1 matches 8 bases. V shed 6 bases, J shed 5 bases, and the junction held 14 bases outside the gene matches. The CDR3 runs to 17 residues. In germline, CDR1 is MNHEY, CDR2 SMNVEV (reference sequence). CDR3 protein: CASRPLSGTGVTGELFF. The CDR3 DNA is TGTGCCAGCAGACCCCTTTCCGGGACAGGCGTAACCGGGGAGCTGTTTTTT.

This clonotype was recorded many times. The chain couples TRBV15 to TRBJ2-3, with D possibly TRBD1 on 6 matching bases. Per germline, CDR1 LNHNV and CDR2 YYDKDF (reference sequence). The germline V and J ends were trimmed by 7 bases and 2 bases, with 16 bases remaining between them. The CDR3 is 15 amino acids. The CDR3 is CATMPGTSTTDTQYF. The DNA for the CDR3 is TGTGCCACCATGCCCGGGACATCGACCACAGATACGCAGTATTTT.

This clonotype is classed as medium-sized. The chain employs TRBV5-1 and TRBJ2-7; D may be TRBD1 or TRBD2 (5 bases each). V lost 2 bases and J 0 bases, leaving 12 bases between the germline ends. Germline lookup yields CDR1 SGHRS and CDR2 YFSETQ. This CDR3 region has 15 residues. The CDR3 bases are TGCGCCAGCAGCTTAACTGGGGACCGCTCCTACGAGCAGTACTTC. It is translated as CASSLTGDRSYEQYF.

Ten or more counts support this clonotype. V gene TRBV20-1 combines with J gene TRBJ1-4; no clear D. Trimming shortened V by 3 bases and J by 5 bases, and 10 bases separated the two germline ends. The CDR3 covers 13 residues. CDR1 DFQATT and CDR2 SNEGSKA come from the germline V gene (reference sequence). CDR3 bases: TGCAGTGCTAGGGGCAGGTTAAATGAAAAACTGTTTTTT. Protein product: CSARGRLNEKLFF.

This clonotype was observed at least ten times. This chain connects TRBV12-3 or TRBV12-4 to TRBJ1-2; 7 positions agree with TRBD1. After removal of 5 bases from V and 4 bases from J, the junction contained 7 bases not matched to a gene. CDR3 size: 14 residues. Here the CDR3 DNA reads TGTGCCAGCAGTCCTCAGGGGGTTCTCTATGGCTACACCTTC. It is translated as CASSPQGVLYGYTF.

This clonotype was observed many times. This sequence joins TRBV5-1 and TRBJ2-1; D remains ambiguous. This CDR3 is built from 15 residues. Trimming cost V 4 bases and J 4 bases, with 15 bases left between them. Germline CDR1 reads SGHRS; CDR2 reads YFSETQ. The CDR3 sequence is CASSPRTEIYNEQFF. The DNA for the CDR3 is TGCGCCAGCAGCCCCCGAACAGAAATATACAATGAGCAGTTCTTC.

This clonotype was picked up a small number of times. The CDR3 coding sequence is TGTGCCAGCAGGAAACCGGGATCAACTCAAGCCTATGGCTACACCTTC. Encoded protein: CASRKPGSTQAYGYTF. The rearrangement links TRBV25-1 to TRBJ1-2; D call uncertain. The CDR3 spans 16 residues. The V gene's germline CDR1 is MGHDK and CDR2 SYGVNS. V lost 6 bases and J lost 4, with 21 bases in between.

At least ten counts were recorded for this clonotype. The rearrangement links TRBV5-4 to TRBJ2-3; D is possibly TRBD1 (5 bases). This CDR3 region has 14 residues. V lost 0 bases, J lost 5 bases, and 10 bases lay in between. Germline CDR1 reads SGHNT; CDR2 reads YYREEE (reference sequence). Here the CDR3 reads CASSLGREQDTQYF. The CDR3 coding sequence is TGTGCCAGCAGCTTGGGCAGGGAACAAGATACGCAGTATTTT.

By share of the sample, this clonotype is medium-sized. The CDR3 sequence is CASSSSGHEQYF. CDR3 sequence (DNA): TGTGCCAGCAGCTCTAGCGGGCACGAGCAGTACTTC. The genes are TRBV12-3 or TRBV12-4 and TRBJ2-7, with 8 bases fitting TRBD2. V shed 6 bases, J shed 5 bases, and the junction held 3 bases outside the gene matches. The CDR3 sequence is 12 residues long.

This clonotype was seen a handful of times. At one boundary the junction diverges from the germline segment, which might be a read error. J is TRBJ2-5 and V is TRBV7-2; a possible D gene is TRBD1 (6 bases). Looked up from germline, CDR1 is SGHTA and CDR2 is FQGNSA. This CDR3 is built from 15 residues. CDR3 region: CASTLGGDREETQYF. The CDR3 DNA reads TGTGCCAGCACCTTAGGGGGAGATAGGGAAGAGACCCAGTACTTC.

This clonotype has ten or more counts. V is TRBV5-1 and J is TRBJ2-2; 8 bases map to TRBD2. J lost 6 bases, V lost 2 bases, and 9 bases had no gene match. The V gene's germline CDR1 is SGHRS and CDR2 YFSETQ. The CDR3 extends over 16 amino acids. This CDR3 is CASSFLAGPTAGELFF. In DNA, the CDR3 is TGCGCCAGCAGCTTTTTAGCGGGACCGACCGCCGGGGAGCTGTTTTTT.

In its sample, this clonotype was seen many times. This rearrangement joins TRBV21-1 to TRBJ1-1; no DNA check was done on the table's D call, TRBD1. TRBV21-1 is a pseudogene locus. The CDR3 totals 14 residues. CDR3 in DNA: TGTGCCAGCACCGCGCCAGGGTTGAACACTGAAGCTTTCTTT. Its protein is CASTAPGLNTEAFF.

In its sample, this clonotype was seen many times. The genes are TRBV6-1 and TRBJ2-5; 8 positions match TRBD1. The trim removed 5 bases at V and 1 base at J, leaving 3 bases unmatched. This CDR3 contains 14 residues. From germline, CDR1 is MNHNS and CDR2 SASEGT. The CDR3 sequence: CASSRQGRQETQYF. Written as DNA, the CDR3 is TGTGCCAGCAGTAGACAGGGGCGCCAAGAGACCCAGTACTTC.

The table lists this clonotype with many counts. The chain is built from TRBV19 and TRBJ1-1; D unresolved. Germline CDR1 and CDR2: LNHDA and SQIVND (reference sequence). V was clipped by 7 bases and J by 5 bases, with 8 bases between them. This CDR3 has 11 residues. The CDR3 is CASTLGTEAFF. CDR3 DNA: TGTGCCAGTACCCTGGGAACTGAAGCTTTCTTT.

This clonotype was counted a single time. The chain recombines TRBV28 with TRBJ2-5, with D tentatively TRBD2 (5 bases). The CDR3 is made up of 15 amino acids. Germline V CDR1 and CDR2: MDHEN, SYDVKM. V was clipped by 6 bases and J by 6 bases, with 20 bases between them. The CDR3 loop reads CASSQLEASRKTQYF. CDR3 coding DNA: TGTGCCAGCAGCCAACTAGAAGCATCTCGGAAGACCCAGTACTTC.

This clonotype came up many times. The genes are TRBV13 and TRBJ2-7; 13 bases map to TRBD2. Germline assignment: CDR1 PRHDT and CDR2 FYEKMQ (reference sequence). The CDR3 is made up of 17 amino acids. Trimming cost V 3 bases and J 1 base; bases outside gene matches: 6. The CDR3 nucleotides read TGTGCCAGCAGCTTGTCCACTAGCGGGAGGGCATCCTACGAGCAGTACTTC. Protein product: CASSLSTSGRASYEQYF.

This clonotype was picked up many times. The chain links TRBV5-5 to TRBJ2-1, with D perhaps TRBD1 (6 bases). In germline, CDR1 is SGHKS, CDR2 YYEKEE (reference sequence). Trimming shortened V by 1 base and J by 4 bases, and 12 bases separated the two germline ends. CDR3 length equals 15 residues. CDR3 amino acids: CASSLLGGLYNEQFF. DNA of the CDR3: TGTGCCAGCAGCTTGTTAGGGGGTTTATACAATGAGCAGTTCTTC.

The rearrangement joins TRBV5-6 to TRBJ2-7, with D perhaps TRBD1 or TRBD2 (5 bases each). The V end was cut by 0 bases, the J end by 6 bases, with 10 bases between. Germline V gene lookup returns CDR1 SGHDT and CDR2 YYEEEE. This CDR3 contains 13 residues. The CDR3: CASSLVGAGEQYF. As DNA, the CDR3 is TGTGCCAGCAGCTTGGTAGGGGCGGGCGAGCAGTACTTC. The whole variable domain, filled in from reference TRBV5-6 and TRBJ2-7, reads DAGVTQSPTHLIKTRGQQVTLRCSPKSGHDTVSWYQQALGQGPQFIFQYYEEEERQRGNFPDRFSGHQFPNYSSELNVNALLLGDSALYLCASSLVGAGEQYFGPGTRLTVT.

This clonotype was observed at least ten times. J is TRBJ1-1 and V is TRBV7-2; no clear D gene. Deletions cut 2 bases from V and 1 base from J, with 11 bases between. Germline V gene data show CDR1 as SGHTA and CDR2 as FQGNSA. This CDR3 comprises 15 residues. The CDR3 sequence is CASSLRGSKNTEAFF. CDR3 nucleotides: TGTGCCAGCAGCTTACGTGGGTCTAAGAACACTGAAGCTTTCTTT.

This clonotype was counted many times. The V and J genes are TRBV20-1 and TRBJ2-7; perhaps D is TRBD1 or TRBD2 (5 bases each). Germline loops: CDR1 DFQATT, CDR2 SNEGSKA (reference sequence). CDR3 length: 14 residues. V lost 2 bases to trimming and J lost 0 bases, with 11 bases between them. The DNA for the CDR3 is TGCAGTGCTAGATTTGGGGGATTCTCCTACGAGCAGTACTTC. The encoded protein is CSARFGGFSYEQYF.

This clonotype was recorded many times. The CDR3 DNA sequence: TGTGCCAGCAGCAAAGTTGGGGAGCCCCTTTCTGGGGCCAACGTCCTGACTTTC. As protein: CASSKVGEPLSGANVLTF. V is TRBV21-1 and J is TRBJ2-6; TRBD1, the table's D call, was not compared with the DNA. TRBV21-1 is a documented pseudogene. CDR3 size: 18 residues.

This clonotype has at least ten counts. V usage is TRBV28 and J usage is TRBJ2-7, with 12 bases fitting TRBD1. This CDR3 contains 15 residues. Trimming cost V 6 bases and J 2 bases; bases outside gene matches: 5. Germline V CDR1 and CDR2: MDHEN, SYDVKM. The CDR3 reads CASRPGTGGAYEQYF. CDR3 coding DNA: TGTGCCAGCAGACCTGGGACAGGGGGCGCCTACGAGCAGTACTTC.

The rearrangement links TRBV30 to TRBJ1-2, with D uncertain. Germline CDR1 is GTSNPN and CDR2 is SVGIG (reference sequence). The CDR3 totals 13 residues. Trimming shortened V by 0 bases and J by 6 bases, and 11 bases separated the two germline ends. The CDR3 here is CAWSVGVSHGYTF. DNA of the CDR3: TGTGCCTGGAGTGTAGGTGTTTCGCATGGCTACACCTTC.

This clonotype came up many times. This chain joins TRBV19 and TRBJ2-7; D remains ambiguous. Germline-derived CDR1 and CDR2 are LNHDA and SQIVND (reference sequence). CDR3 size: 14 residues. With 2 bases removed from V and 0 bases from J, the gap between germline ends came to 8 bases. The CDR3 sequence: CASSILPDSYEQYF. Written as DNA, the CDR3 is TGTGCCAGTAGTATACTCCCTGACTCCTACGAGCAGTACTTC.

In this sample, this clonotype turned up a few times. A single base separates this from a much larger clone, so it may be a read error. The rearrangement joins TRBV12-3 or TRBV12-4 to TRBJ1-2, with D perhaps matching TRBD1 (6 bases). The CDR3 is made up of 14 amino acids. This chain's CDR3 is CASSPTTGTYGYPF. CDR3 coding DNA: TGTGCCAGCAGTCCTACAACAGGGACCTATGGCTACCCCTTC.

This clonotype was detected only a few times. This may stem from a read error, because a much larger clone lies one nucleotide away. This chain joins TRBV20-1 and TRBJ2-5; no clear D. Per germline, CDR1 DFQATT and CDR2 SNEGSKA (reference sequence). V was pared by 5 bases and J by 3 bases, with 22 bases between. This CDR3 is 16 amino acids long. The CDR3 nucleotides are TGCAGTGCTCCAACCCCCCTAGAACCGCAAAAAGAGACCCAGTACTTC. Protein: CSAPTPLEPQKETQYF.

Within the sample, this clonotype is medium-sized. This CDR3 reads CASSLGSGGTFKKNIQYF. Written as DNA, the CDR3 is TGCGCCAGCAGCTTGGGGTCTGGGGGGACTTTTAAAAAAAACATTCAGTACTTC. The genes are TRBV5-1 and TRBJ2-4, with D possibly being TRBD2 (6 bases). CDR3 length: 18 amino acids. V was trimmed by 0 bases and J by 4 bases, leaving 20 bases between them. Germline loops: CDR1 SGHRS, CDR2 YFSETQ.

This clonotype was picked up many times. V and J are TRBV9 and TRBJ2-7; D is unresolved. Between the trimmed V and J ends, which lost 3 bases and 3 bases, there was a span of 16 bases. Looked up from germline, CDR1 is SGDLS and CDR2 is YYNGEE. The CDR3 sequence is 15 residues long. The CDR3 is CASSAHLGGGYEQYF. CDR3 nucleotides: TGTGCCAGCAGCGCGCACCTGGGCGGCGGCTACGAGCAGTACTTC.

This clonotype has a count of ten or more. The chain joins TRBV4-1 to TRBJ2-3; maybe TRBD1 (6 bases). The CDR3 is 15 residues long. The V gene's germline CDR1 is MGHRA and CDR2 YSYEKL. The V end lost 4 bases, the J end lost 2 bases, and 13 bases lay between the germline ends. Here the CDR3 DNA reads TGCGCCAGCAGCCGGACAGTGGGAAACACAGATACGCAGTATTTT. It yields the protein CASSRTVGNTDTQYF.